This paragraph covers one T cell receptor beta chain sequence. Antigen: not known. These data originate in a study of molecular identifiers for immune sequencing clone quantification. Turning to the study itself: Replicates partitioned RNA from about 20,000 or 100,000 naive CD8 cells into five parts, sequencing four.

TCRdb re-called the PCR reads through MiXCR, storing one row per CDR3 protein. The data hold about 100,000 distinct CDR3 sequences, with over 20% observed a single time. Investigators produced naive CD8 libraries from 20,000 to 1,000,000 sorted cells, drawing on 10%, 30% or 50% RNA. The CDR3 sequence is 15 residues long. Trimming removed 8 bases at V and 4 bases at J, with 20 bases between. Looked up from germline, CDR1 is MNHNY and CDR2 is SVGAGI (reference sequence). Study-wide points: Over 99% of effector molecules, but under 1% in naive cells, were held by clones with more than 20 RNA copies. Spiked Jurkat TCR RNA equivalent to one cell reportedly surfaced among roughly 910,000 naive cells.

The rearrangement joins TRBV6-6 to TRBJ1-1, with TRBD1 as a possible D gene (6 bases). This receptor was identified in a human donor in good health. Some libraries in this study had Jurkat cell RNA spiked in. Material for sequencing was naive CD8+ T cells from blood, with Jurkat cell RNA spiked in. Subset given: FACS-sorted CD8+CD4-CCR7+CD45RA+ naive T cells. CDR3 sequence: CASGSSLDSSTEAFF. The DNA for the CDR3 is TGTGCCAGCGGCTCCAGCCTGGACAGTAGCACTGAAGCTTTCTTT.